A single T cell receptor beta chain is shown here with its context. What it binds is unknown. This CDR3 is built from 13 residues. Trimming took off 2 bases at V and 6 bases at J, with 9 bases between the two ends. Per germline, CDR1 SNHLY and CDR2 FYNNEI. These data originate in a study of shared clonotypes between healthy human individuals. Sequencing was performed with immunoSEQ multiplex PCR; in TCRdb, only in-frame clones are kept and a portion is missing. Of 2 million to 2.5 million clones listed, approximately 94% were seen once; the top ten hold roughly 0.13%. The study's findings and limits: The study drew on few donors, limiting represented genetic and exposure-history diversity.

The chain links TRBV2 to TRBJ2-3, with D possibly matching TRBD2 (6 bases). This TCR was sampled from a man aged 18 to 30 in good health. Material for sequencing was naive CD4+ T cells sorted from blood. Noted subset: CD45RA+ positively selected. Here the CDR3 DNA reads TGTGCCAGCAGTGAAACGGGGGTCGATACGCAGTATTTT. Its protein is CASSETGVDTQYF. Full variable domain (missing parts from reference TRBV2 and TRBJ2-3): EPEVTQTPSHQVTQMGQEVILRCVPISNHLYFYWYRQILGQKVEFLVSFYNNEISEKSEIFDDQFSVERPDGSNFTLKIRSTKLEDSAMYFCASSETGVDTQYFGPGTRLTVL.